What follows are 26 T cell receptor beta chains derived from one specimen sequenced in a study of breast tumors, draining lymph nodes, adjacent tissues. Axillary draining lymph nodes of breast cancer patients supplied the node samples. TCRdb independently ran MiXCR on the multiplex PCR reads; one entry per CDR3 protein. This table holds around 300,000 distinct CDR3 sequences, roughly 30% found once. Sequenced input: axillary lymph node tissue. These TCRs come from a female donor with breast cancer. Some clones in this sample may be carry-over from other donors' samples.

This clonotype appeared once. The chain joins TRBV7-9 to TRBJ2-6, with 12 positions matching TRBD1. The V segment lost 6 bases and the J segment 0 bases; nucleotides outside the gene matches: 12. In germline, CDR1 is SEHNR, CDR2 FQNEAQ (reference sequence). The CDR3 length is 20 residues. CDR3: CASSSSRDRGPLSGANVLTF. The CDR3 nucleotides read TGTGCCAGCAGTTCGAGCCGGGACAGGGGGCCCCTCTCTGGGGCCAACGTCCTGACTTTC.

The V gene is TRBV7-8, the J gene TRBJ2-2, with 7 bases that match TRBD2. CDR3 size: 13 residues. V was clipped by 5 bases and J by 11 bases; unmatched bases: 8. Germline CDR1 is SGHVS and CDR2 is FQNEAQ. The CDR3 DNA follows: TGTGCCAGCAGCCTAAGCGGGACCGATGAGCTGTTTTTT. Its translation: CASSLSGTDELFF. The whole variable domain, filled in from reference TRBV7-8 and TRBJ2-2, reads GAGVSQSPRYKVAKRGQDVALRCDPISGHVSLFWYQQALGQGPEFLTYFQNEAQLDKSGLPSDRFFAERPEGSVSTLKIQRTQQEDSAVYLCASSLSGTDELFFGEGSRLTVL.

This clonotype has at least ten counts. This chain links TRBV20-1 with TRBJ2-1; 8 bases are a match to TRBD2. This CDR3 is 15 amino acids long. The junction had 10 bases not matched to a gene; V was cut back by 3 bases and J by 6 bases. Germline lookup yields CDR1 DFQATT and CDR2 SNEGSKA (reference sequence). CDR3 protein: CSARPLAGHVNEQFF. As DNA, the CDR3 is TGCAGTGCTAGGCCCTTAGCGGGACACGTCAATGAGCAGTTCTTC.

Worth noting for this clonotype: A much larger clone is a single base away; this may be a read error. CDR3 nucleotide sequence: TGTGCCAGTTTCGACAGGGGGCCGAACACCGGGGAGCTGGTTTTT. Amino acid sequence: CASFDRGPNTGELVF. J is TRBJ2-2 and V is TRBV19; 10 bases agree with TRBD1. Germline V gives CDR1 LNHDA, CDR2 SQIVND (reference sequence). CDR3 size: 15 residues.

This clonotype was observed at least ten times. The chain carries TRBV2 and TRBJ2-7; D is unresolved. The CDR3 contains 15 residues. The V gene's germline CDR1 is SNHLY and CDR2 FYNNEI. V lost 6 bases and J 0 bases, leaving 15 bases between the germline ends. CDR3 in amino acids: CASRVGVTSSYEQYF. The CDR3 bases are TGTGCCAGCAGAGTCGGAGTTACGAGCTCCTACGAGCAGTACTTC. The entire variable domain, with the rest obtained from reference TRBV2 and TRBJ2-7, is as follows: EPEVTQTPSHQVTQMGQEVILRCVPISNHLYFYWYRQILGQKVEFLVSFYNNEISEKSEIFDDQFSVERPDGSNFTLKIRSTKLEDSAMYFCASRVGVTSSYEQYFGPGTRLTVT.

A few counts support this clonotype. This may be a read error: a much more frequent sequence differs by one nucleotide. Lacking the conserved final phenylalanine or tryptophan, this CDR3 likely reflects a read error. The chain recombines TRBV19 with TRBJ1-2, with 9 bases identical to TRBD1. Germline V gene data show CDR1 as LNHDA and CDR2 as SQIVND (reference sequence). The CDR3 totals 16 residues. J lost 8 bases, V lost 2 bases, and 12 bases had no gene match. The CDR3 DNA reads TGTGCCAGTAGTATACGGGGTCTAGGACAGGGGACCGGCTACACCTCC. As protein: CASSIRGLGQGTGYTS.

A word on this clonotype: The conserved closing phenylalanine or tryptophan is absent in this CDR3, likely reflecting a read error. The J gene is TRBJ1-5, the V gene TRBV20-1; the match to TRBD1 covers 7 bases. V lost 3 bases, J lost 4 bases, and 6 bases stayed unmatched. CDR3 length: 14 amino acids. Germline CDR1 is DFQATT and CDR2 is SNEGSKA (reference sequence). CDR3 sequence: CSARRQGGNQPQHG. CDR3 sequence (DNA): TGCAGTGCTAGGCGGCAGGGGGGGAATCAGCCCCAGCATGGT.

This clonotype has a handful of counts. The chain is built from TRBV6-2 or TRBV6-3 and TRBJ2-7; tentative D call: TRBD2 (6 bases). This CDR3 contains 20 residues. Germline V lookup: CDR1 MNHEY, CDR2 SVGEGT. With 1 base removed from V and 2 bases from J, the gap between germline ends came to 27 bases. CDR3 nucleotides: TGTGCCAGCAGTTACTTTGAGGCAGGGCAGGCCCACGCGGGGCCCTACGAGCAGTACTTC. Its protein product is CASSYFEAGQAHAGPYEQYF.

Many counts were recorded for this clonotype. The gene calls are TRBV5-1 and TRBJ1-2; a possible D gene is TRBD1 (6 bases). The CDR3 loop spans 14 amino acids. The germline V and J ends were trimmed by 4 bases and 1 base, with 11 bases remaining between them. CDR1 SGHRS and CDR2 YFSETQ come from the germline V gene. The CDR3 sequence is CASSRQENNYGYTF. The CDR3 DNA reads TGCGCCAGCAGCCGACAGGAGAATAACTATGGCTACACCTTC.

This clonotype has ten or more counts. The V and J genes are TRBV6-5 and TRBJ2-7; D not certain. The CDR3 extends over 14 amino acids. The V and J ends lost 2 bases and 3 bases respectively, with 11 bases between them. The germline V gene has CDR1 MNHEY and CDR2 SVGAGI. CDR3 sequence (DNA): TGTGCCAGCAGTTACGGGCTAAGTGGCTACGAGCAGTACTTC. Its protein product is CASSYGLSGYEQYF.

In this sample, this clonotype turned up many times. The chain recombines TRBV7-9 with TRBJ2-1; no firm D call. Germline CDR1 and CDR2: SEHNR and FQNEAQ (reference sequence). V was trimmed by 1 base and J by 7 bases, leaving 5 bases between them. The CDR3 is made up of 12 amino acids. CDR3 region: CASSLEGNEQFF. CDR3 sequence (DNA): TGTGCCAGCAGCTTAGAAGGGAATGAGCAGTTCTTC.

This clonotype was recorded many times. The chain combines TRBV6-1 with TRBJ2-7, with D unresolved. The CDR3 length is 11 residues. Trimming cost V 5 bases and J 6 bases, with 8 bases left between them. The V gene's germline CDR1 is MNHNS and CDR2 SASEGT. The CDR3 spells CASSRPGEQYF. The CDR3 DNA is TGTGCCAGCAGTCGCCCGGGCGAGCAGTACTTC.

The V and J genes are TRBV6-6 and TRBJ2-7, with 8 bases identical to TRBD2. The length of the CDR3 is 14 residues. Per germline, CDR1 MNHNY and CDR2 SVGAGI (reference sequence). Trimming cost V 7 bases and J 1 base; bases outside gene matches: 6. CDR3 nucleotide sequence: TGTGCCAGCACCTTCGGGGGGGAGTCCTACGAGCAGTACTTC. Encoded protein: CASTFGGESYEQYF.

This clonotype turned up a few times. The rearrangement links TRBV28 to TRBJ2-3, with D perhaps matching TRBD2 (5 bases). From germline, CDR1 is MDHEN and CDR2 SYDVKM. V dropped 6 bases and J dropped 4 bases, with 14 bases sitting between them. The CDR3 is 14 residues long. The CDR3: CASSRQRVADTQYF. For the CDR3, the DNA is TGTGCCAGCAGCCGCCAGAGGGTCGCAGATACGCAGTATTTT. The variable domain in full, with the rest retrieved from reference TRBV28 and TRBJ2-3, is DVKVTQSSRYLVKRTGEKVFLECVQDMDHENMFWYRQDPGLGLRLIYFSYDVKMKEKGDIPEGYSVSREKKERFSLILESASTNQTSMYLCASSRQRVADTQYFGPGTRLTVL.

This clonotype was observed many times. The chain uses TRBV15 and TRBJ2-3; D is unclear. CDR1 and CDR2 from the germline V gene are LNHNV and YYDKDF (reference sequence). The CDR3 totals 14 residues. Trimming left V 6 bases short and J 3 bases short, with 13 bases between. CDR3 sequence reads: CATSPRIGTDTQYF. The CDR3 nucleotides are TGTGCCACCAGTCCCAGGATCGGGACAGATACGCAGTATTTT.

The chain couples TRBV20-1 to TRBJ2-1, with 9 nucleotides matching TRBD2. The junction had 4 bases not matched to a gene; V was cut back by 0 bases and J by 4 bases. The length of the CDR3 is 15 residues. CDR1 and CDR2 from the germline V gene are DFQATT and SNEGSKA (reference sequence). This CDR3 is CSARDSSGSYNEQFF. CDR3 sequence (DNA): TGCAGTGCTAGAGATAGTAGCGGGAGTTACAATGAGCAGTTCTTC.

V and J are TRBV6-1 and TRBJ1-2; a possible D gene is TRBD1 (5 bases). The germline CDR1 and CDR2 sequences are MNHNS and SASEGT. This CDR3 contains 15 residues. Trimming removed 5 bases at V and 5 bases at J, with 18 bases between. The DNA for the CDR3 is TGTGCCAGCAGTTCCGTCCCGGGACGGCCATATGGCTACACCTTC. This encodes CASSSVPGRPYGYTF.

Only a few counts were recorded for this clonotype. One base away lies a much larger clone, so this may be a sequencing read error. CDR3 sequence: CSARPLLMAAANVLTF. CDR3 nucleotide sequence: TGCAGTGCTAGACCGCTCCTCATGGCTGCGGCCAACGTCCTGACTTTC. The chain carries TRBV20-1 and TRBJ2-6; D not resolved. This CDR3 region has 16 residues. Germline-derived CDR1 and CDR2 are DFQATT and SNEGSKA (reference sequence). With 2 bases removed from V and 6 bases from J, the gap between germline ends came to 17 bases.

This clonotype was detected a few times. A read error is possible here, since a much larger clone lies one base away. This chain connects TRBV12-3 or TRBV12-4 to TRBJ2-2; no firm D call. The CDR3 has 13 amino acids. V was shortened by 3 bases and J by 6 bases, with 8 bases between the two germline ends. CDR3 residues: CASSFLGPGELFF. The CDR3 DNA sequence: TGTGCCAGCAGTTTCCTGGGCCCCGGGGAGCTGTTTTTT.

This clonotype was seen only a few times. This may be a read error, as it is one base from a much larger clone. The chain couples TRBV14 to TRBJ2-1; D remains unclear. Germline loops: CDR1 SGHDN, CDR2 FVKESK. CDR3 length: 12 residues. As DNA, the CDR3 is TGTGCCAGCAGCCAAGTCCGGAATGAGCGGTTCTTC. It is translated as CASSQVRNERFF.

The rearrangement uses TRBV5-1 and TRBJ2-2; 9 bases are a match to TRBD1. Unmatched junction bases numbered 5, after V lost 4 bases and J lost 4 bases. CDR3 size: 15 residues. Germline V gene sequence: CDR1 SGHRS, CDR2 YFSETQ. The CDR3 loop is CASSGLDRGTGELFF. The DNA for the CDR3 is TGCGCCAGCAGCGGACTGGACAGGGGCACCGGGGAGCTGTTTTTT.

In its sample, this clonotype was seen many times. This rearrangement joins TRBV12-3 or TRBV12-4 to TRBJ1-5; 7 bases are shared with TRBD1. The CDR3 consists of 12 residues. The junction had 2 bases not matched to a gene; V was cut back by 6 bases and J by 6 bases. The CDR3 sequence: CASRNRGQPQHF. The CDR3 DNA reads TGTGCCAGCAGAAACAGGGGTCAGCCCCAGCATTTT.

This clonotype was seen ten or more times. The rearrangement uses TRBV20-1 and TRBJ2-3; D gene unclear. The V and J ends lost 0 bases and 3 bases respectively, with 13 bases between them. The length of the CDR3 is 15 residues. Germline V gene data show CDR1 as DFQATT and CDR2 as SNEGSKA (reference sequence). The CDR3 is CSARDRLLGTDTQYF. CDR3 nucleotides: TGCAGTGCTAGAGATCGGCTTCTTGGAACAGATACGCAGTATTTT.

Comments on this clonotype: The CDR3 end shows no conserved phenylalanine or tryptophan, and so a read error is likely. The rearrangement links TRBV6-1 to TRBJ2-3; maybe TRBD1 (5 bases). The germline gives CDR1 MNHNS, CDR2 SASEGT. CDR3 size: 16 residues. Trimming removed 0 bases at V and 1 base at J, with 11 bases between. In nucleotides, the CDR3 is TGTGCCAGCAGTGAAGCGCAGGGCAGTGGCACAGATACGCAGTATCTT. It translates to CASSEAQGSGTDTQYL.

On this clonotype: Since a much larger clone is just one base distant, this may be a read error. The rearrangement links TRBV7-9 to TRBJ2-1; D perhaps matches TRBD1 (6 bases). The CDR3 is 15 residues long. Per germline, CDR1 SEHNR and CDR2 FQNEAQ (reference sequence). DNA of the CDR3: TGTGCCAGCAGCTTCAGTGGGGGCCCCTACACTGAGCAGTTCTTC. This codes for CASSFSGGPYTEQFF.

As regards this clonotype: With a much larger clone just one base away, this may be a read error. CDR3 protein: CASSLASGEGAYNEQFF. CDR3 DNA: TGCGCCAGCAGCTTGGCTTCAGGGGAAGGAGCCTACAATGAGCAGTTCTTC. This chain joins TRBV5-1 and TRBJ2-1; possibly TRBD1 for D (6 bases). Trimming stripped 0 bases from V and 2 bases from J, with 15 bases between. The CDR3 covers 17 residues. Germline V gene sequence: CDR1 SGHRS, CDR2 YFSETQ.